What follows describes a single T cell receptor (beta chain). This CDR3 is 14 amino acids long. CDR1 SGHRS and CDR2 YFSETQ come from the germline V gene. V was clipped by 2 bases and J by 3 bases, with 12 bases between them. This entry comes from a study of blood T cell repertoires in COVID-19. Overall study: The United States, Italy and Spain were the sources of the acute and convalescent COVID-19 samples.

Some clones are missing from TCRdb's copy, which holds only in-frame ones; the method was immunoSEQ multiplex PCR. This sample has 60,000 to 80,000 clones; more than 70% occur once, and the top ten carry 8.8%. Material: peripheral blood. This TCR was sampled from a man aged 50-59 years with active COVID-19. The chain combines TRBV5-1 with TRBJ2-7; tentative D call: TRBD1 (7 bases). The CDR3 DNA reads as TGCGCCAGCAGCTTTAGCAGGGGGGTCTACGAGCAGTACTTC. It is translated as CASSFSRGVYEQYF.